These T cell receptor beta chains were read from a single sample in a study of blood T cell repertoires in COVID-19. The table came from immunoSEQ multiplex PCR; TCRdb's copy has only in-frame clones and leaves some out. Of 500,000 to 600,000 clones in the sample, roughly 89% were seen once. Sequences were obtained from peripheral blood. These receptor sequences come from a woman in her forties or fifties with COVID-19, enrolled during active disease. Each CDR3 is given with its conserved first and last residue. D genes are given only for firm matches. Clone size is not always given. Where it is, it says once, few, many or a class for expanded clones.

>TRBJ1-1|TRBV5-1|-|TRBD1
CASSSPARGRMNTEAFF
TGCGCCAGCAGCTCCCCAGCCAGGGGGCGGATGAACACTGAAGCTTTCTTT
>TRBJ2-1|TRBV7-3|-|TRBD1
CASSFEDRVIVNEQFF
TGTGCCAGCAGCTTTGAGGACAGGGTGATAGTAAATGAGCAGTTCTTC
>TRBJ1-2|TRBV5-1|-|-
CASSLDRPLPYGYTF
TGCGCCAGCAGCTTGGACAGGCCACTACCTTATGGCTACACCTTC
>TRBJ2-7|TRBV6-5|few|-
CASRPISGEQYF
TGTGCCAGCAGGCCAATCTCCGGCGAGCAGTACTTC
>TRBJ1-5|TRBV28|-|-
CASSPRTANQPQHF
TGTGCCAGCAGCCCTAGGACAGCTAATCAGCCCCAGCATTTT
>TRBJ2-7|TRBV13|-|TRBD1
CASSPEDRAGEQYF
TGTGCCAGCAGCCCAGAGGACAGGGCGGGAGAGCAGTACTTC
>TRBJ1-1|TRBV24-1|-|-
CATSDPVLIEAFF
TGTGCCACCAGTGATCCCGTTCTAATTGAAGCTTTCTTT
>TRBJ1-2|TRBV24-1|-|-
CATSARSGYGYTF
TGTGCCACCAGTGCCCGGAGTGGTTATGGCTACACCTTC
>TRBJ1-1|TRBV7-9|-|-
CASSSLDRKNTEAFF
TGTGCCAGCAGCTCCCTTGACAGGAAGAACACTGAAGCTTTCTTT
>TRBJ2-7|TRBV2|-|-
CASSGRGNYEQYF
TGTGCCAGCAGTGGCAGAGGGAACTACGAGCAGTACTTC
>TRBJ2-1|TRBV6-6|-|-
CASRPGFGYEQFF
TGTGCCAGCAGACCAGGGTTCGGGTATGAGCAGTTCTTC
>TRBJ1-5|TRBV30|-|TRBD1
CAWSAGQGDQPQHF
TGTGCCTGGAGTGCGGGACAGGGTGATCAGCCCCAGCATTTT
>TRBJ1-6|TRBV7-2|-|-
CASSLGPGNSPLHF
TGTGCCAGCAGCCTCGGTCCAGGGAATTCACCCCTCCACTTT
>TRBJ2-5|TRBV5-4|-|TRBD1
CASGTLTGLKETQYF
TGTGCCAGCGGCACACTGACAGGGCTCAAAGAGACCCAGTACTTC
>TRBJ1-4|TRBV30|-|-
CAVIQATNEKLFF
TGTGCGGTAATACAGGCAACTAATGAAAAACTGTTTTTT
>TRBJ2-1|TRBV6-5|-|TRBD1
CASSLRTGGNEQFF
TGTGCCAGCAGTCTTAGGACAGGGGGAAATGAGCAGTTCTTC
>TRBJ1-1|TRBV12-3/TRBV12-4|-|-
CASSWWQGVRAFF
TGTGCCAGCAGTTGGTGGCAGGGCGTAAGAGCTTTCTTT
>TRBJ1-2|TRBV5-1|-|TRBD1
CASSPRDSLHGYTF
TGCGCCAGCAGCCCGCGGGACAGTCTCCATGGCTACACCTTC
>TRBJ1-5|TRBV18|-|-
CASSPGGRGNQPQHF
TGTGCCAGCTCACCCGGAGGGAGGGGCAATCAGCCCCAGCATTTT
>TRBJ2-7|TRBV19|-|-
CASSIGFGGLSSYEQYF
TGTGCCAGTAGTATAGGGTTTGGCGGCTTGAGCTCCTACGAGCAGTACTTC
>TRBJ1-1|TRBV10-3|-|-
CAISDLDYTEAFF
TGTGCCATCAGTGATTTGGACTACACTGAAGCTTTCTTT
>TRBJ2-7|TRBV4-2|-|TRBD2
CASSQDEVGLAGDYSTYEQYF
TGTGCCAGCAGCCAAGATGAAGTAGGACTAGCGGGGGACTACTCTACGTACGAGCAGTACTTC
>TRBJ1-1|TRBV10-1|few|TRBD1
CASSDSRGDTEAFF
TGCGCCAGCAGCGATTCCAGGGGGGACACTGAAGCTTTCTTT
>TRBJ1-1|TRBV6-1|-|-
CASSELWQDTEAFF
TGTGCCAGCAGTGAACTTTGGCAGGACACTGAAGCTTTCTTT
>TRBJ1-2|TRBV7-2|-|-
CASSPDGRLAYYGYTF
TGTGCCAGCAGCCCGGACGGGAGACTAGCCTACTATGGCTACACCTTC
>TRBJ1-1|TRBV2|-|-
CASSEIRGNTEAFF
TGTGCCAGCAGTGAAATTCGGGGGAACACTGAAGCTTTCTTT
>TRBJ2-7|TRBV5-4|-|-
CASSLAIGGAVHEQYF
TGTGCCAGCAGCTTGGCCATCGGGGGAGCTGTCCACGAGCAGTACTTC
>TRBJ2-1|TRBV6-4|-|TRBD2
CASGIGTSGGPEVHEQFF
TGTGCCAGCGGCATAGGGACTAGCGGGGGGCCCGAAGTACATGAGCAGTTCTTC
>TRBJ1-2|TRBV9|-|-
CASSQPQAYGYTF
TGTGCCAGCAGCCAACCACAGGCCTATGGCTACACCTTC
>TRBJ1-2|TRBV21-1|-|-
CASAAKVQGKGYTF
TGTGCCAGCGCAGCAAAGGTTCAGGGCAAAGGCTACACCTTC
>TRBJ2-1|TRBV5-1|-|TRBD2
CASIPGTRPSEQFF
TGCGCCAGCATCCCCGGGACTAGACCTAGTGAGCAGTTCTTC
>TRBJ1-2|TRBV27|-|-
CASSLVALPANLEGYTF
TGTGCCAGCAGTTTAGTCGCACTTCCCGCTAACTTAGAAGGCTACACCTTC
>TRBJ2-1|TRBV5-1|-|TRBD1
CASRTGTGYNEQFF
TGCGCCAGCAGGACCGGGACAGGGTACAATGAGCAGTTCTTC